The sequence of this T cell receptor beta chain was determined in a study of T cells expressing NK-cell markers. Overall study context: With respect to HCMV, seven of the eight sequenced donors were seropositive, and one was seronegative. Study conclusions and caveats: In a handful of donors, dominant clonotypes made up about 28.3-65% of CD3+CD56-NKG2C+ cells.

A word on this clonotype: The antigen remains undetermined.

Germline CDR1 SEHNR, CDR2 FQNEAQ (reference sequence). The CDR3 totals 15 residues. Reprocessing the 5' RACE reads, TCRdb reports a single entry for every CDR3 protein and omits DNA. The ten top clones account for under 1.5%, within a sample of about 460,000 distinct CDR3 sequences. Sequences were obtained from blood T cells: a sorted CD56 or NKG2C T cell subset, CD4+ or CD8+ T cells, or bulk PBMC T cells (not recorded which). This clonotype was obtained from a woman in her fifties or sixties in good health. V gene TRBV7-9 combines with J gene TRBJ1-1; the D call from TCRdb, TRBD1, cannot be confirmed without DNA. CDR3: CASSLEAGLGTEAFF.